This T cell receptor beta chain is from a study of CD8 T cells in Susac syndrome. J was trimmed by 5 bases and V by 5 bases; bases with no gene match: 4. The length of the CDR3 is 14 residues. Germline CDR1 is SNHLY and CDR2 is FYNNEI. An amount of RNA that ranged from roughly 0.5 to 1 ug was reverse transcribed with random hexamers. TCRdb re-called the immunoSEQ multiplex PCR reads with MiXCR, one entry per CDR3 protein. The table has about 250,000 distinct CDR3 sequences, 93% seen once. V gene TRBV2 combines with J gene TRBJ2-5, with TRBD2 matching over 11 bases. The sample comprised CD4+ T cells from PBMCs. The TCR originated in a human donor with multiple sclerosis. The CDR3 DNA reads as TGTGCCAGCAGTCAACGGACTAGCGGGGAGACCCAGTACTTC. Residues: CASSQRTSGETQYF.